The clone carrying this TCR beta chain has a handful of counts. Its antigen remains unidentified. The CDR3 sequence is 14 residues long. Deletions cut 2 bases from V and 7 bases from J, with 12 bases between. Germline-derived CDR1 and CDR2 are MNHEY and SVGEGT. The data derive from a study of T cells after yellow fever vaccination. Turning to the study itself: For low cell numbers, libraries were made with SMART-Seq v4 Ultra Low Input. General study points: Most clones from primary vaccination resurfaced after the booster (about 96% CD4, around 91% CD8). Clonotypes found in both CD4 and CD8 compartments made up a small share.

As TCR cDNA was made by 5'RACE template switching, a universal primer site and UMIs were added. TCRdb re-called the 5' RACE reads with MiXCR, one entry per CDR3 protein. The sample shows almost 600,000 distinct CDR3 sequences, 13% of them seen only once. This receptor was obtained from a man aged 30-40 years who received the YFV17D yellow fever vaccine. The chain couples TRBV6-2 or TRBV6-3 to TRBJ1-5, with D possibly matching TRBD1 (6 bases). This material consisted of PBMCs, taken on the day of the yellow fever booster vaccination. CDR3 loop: CASSYEWGAQPQHF. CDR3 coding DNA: TGTGCCAGCAGTTACGAATGGGGGGCCCAGCCCCAGCATTTT.